Below, 25 T cell receptor beta chains from the same sample are listed, as sequenced in a study of cytomegalovirus exposure and HLA in healthy donors. Vbeta (60) and Jbeta (13) primers were used in the PCR. The method was immunoSEQ multiplex PCR; TCRdb's version includes in-frame clones alone and lacks a portion of them. The table has about 160,000 clones, 80% to 90% seen once. Sequenced sample: PBMCs. Receptors originate from a woman in her 50s in good health and CMV-seronegative.

The rearrangement links TRBV6-6 to TRBJ2-2, with D possibly TRBD1 on 6 matching bases. Germline CDR1 and CDR2: MNHNY and SVGAGI (reference sequence). V dropped 6 bases and J dropped 4 bases, with 12 bases sitting between them. The CDR3 is 14 amino acids. DNA for the CDR3: TGTGCCAGCAGACCACAGGGTGGCACCGGGGAGCTGTTTTTT. This translates into CASRPQGGTGELFF.

This clone showed up just a few times. The J gene is TRBJ2-5, the V gene TRBV18; no clear D. The CDR3 contains 11 residues. Per the germline V gene, CDR1 is KGHSH and CDR2 is LQKENI. V shed 3 bases and J shed 5 bases, with 4 bases lying between them. The CDR3 sequence is CASSPGETQYF. The DNA of the CDR3 is TGTGCCAGCTCACCCGGGGAGACCCAGTACTTC. Full variable domain (missing parts from reference TRBV18 and TRBJ2-5): NAGVMQNPRHLVRRRGQEARLRCSPMKGHSHVYWYRQLPEEGLKFMVYLQKENIIDESGMPKERFSAEFPKEGPSILRIQQVVRGDSAAYFCASSPGETQYFGPGTRLLVL.

The rearrangement links TRBV30 to TRBJ2-1; D possibly corresponds to TRBD2 (5 bases). CDR1 is GTSNPN and CDR2 is SVGIG in the germline V gene (reference sequence). There are 12 residues in the CDR3. Deletions cut 3 bases from V and 7 bases from J, with 10 bases between. CDR3 coding DNA: TGTGCCTGGAGACCTGGCGGGAATGAGCAGTTCTTC. Protein sequence: CAWRPGGNEQFF.

The chain links TRBV10-1 to TRBJ1-5, with D uncertain. The CDR3 runs 15 residues. The germline V gene has CDR1 WNHNN and CDR2 SYGVQD (reference sequence). Trimming shortened V by 2 bases and J by 3 bases, and 11 bases separated the two germline ends. CDR3 region: CASSEVRPDNQPQHF. The CDR3 nucleotides are TGCGCCAGCAGTGAGGTCAGGCCTGACAATCAGCCCCAGCATTTT.

This chain connects TRBV18 to TRBJ2-2; maybe TRBD2 (6 bases). Trimming cost V 1 base and J 7 bases, with 10 bases left between them. The length of the CDR3 is 14 residues. The germline CDR1 and CDR2 sequences are KGHSH and LQKENI. Written as DNA, the CDR3 is TGTGCCAGCTCACCACGAGACGGGGGCGGGGAGCTGTTTTTT. Translating it yields CASSPRDGGGELFF.

V and J are TRBV29-1 and TRBJ1-5, with D possibly matching TRBD1 (6 bases). The CDR3 runs to 13 residues. V gave up 7 bases and J gave up 7 bases, with 17 bases separating them. CDR1 SQVTM and CDR2 ANQGSEA come from the germline V gene. The CDR3 loop reads CSGQQGPGQPQHF. CDR3 bases: TGCAGCGGGCAACAGGGCCCGGGGCAGCCCCAGCATTTT.

The chain employs TRBV7-9 and TRBJ2-5, with D possibly being TRBD2 (6 bases). Germline lookup yields CDR1 SEHNR and CDR2 FQNEAQ (reference sequence). The CDR3 sequence is 19 residues long. V was cut by 3 bases and J by 3 bases, with 26 bases left in between. CDR3 residues: CASSFVTSASGAAKETQYF. CDR3 DNA sequence: TGTGCCAGCAGCTTTGTCACCTCGGCGTCGGGAGCGGCTAAAGAGACCCAGTACTTC. Full variable domain (missing parts from reference TRBV7-9 and TRBJ2-5): DTGVSQNPRHKITKRGQNVTFRCDPISEHNRLYWYRQTLGQGPEFLTYFQNEAQLEKSRLLSDRFSAERPKGSFSTLEIQRTEQGDSAMYLCASSFVTSASGAAKETQYFGPGTRLLVL.

The J gene is TRBJ2-3, the V gene TRBV29-1, with D perhaps matching TRBD1 (6 bases). Germline V lookup: CDR1 SQVTM, CDR2 ANQGSEA. Between the trimmed V and J ends, which lost 1 base and 5 bases, there was a span of 16 bases. The length of the CDR3 is 15 residues. CDR3 sequence: CSVEAGFEGVDTQYF. CDR3 coding DNA: TGCAGCGTTGAAGCTGGGTTTGAGGGGGTAGATACGCAGTATTTT.

The chain carries TRBV27 and TRBJ1-6; D unclear. The CDR3 totals 16 residues. Germline V lookup: CDR1 MNHEY, CDR2 SMNVEV (reference sequence). Trimming cost V 5 bases and J 0 bases, with 11 bases left between them. The CDR3 nucleotides are TGTGCCAGCAGTCCCGGGAGAAGCTCCTATAATTCACCCCTCCACTTT. This translates into CASSPGRSSYNSPLHF.

The rearrangement links TRBV2 to TRBJ1-2; perhaps TRBD1 as D (5 bases). V shed 5 bases and J shed 5 bases, with 15 bases lying between them. This CDR3 is 14 amino acids long. Germline CDR1 SNHLY, CDR2 FYNNEI. The CDR3 reads CASSYKGTFYGYTF. The DNA for the CDR3 is TGTGCCAGCAGTTATAAGGGGACTTTTTATGGCTACACCTTC.

This clone was detected a few times. The chain employs TRBV5-1 and TRBJ2-1, with D perhaps matching TRBD1 (6 bases). V was pared by 4 bases and J by 4 bases, with 18 bases between. CDR3 length: 16 residues. Germline CDR1 reads SGHRS; CDR2 reads YFSETQ. CDR3 residues: CASSNFHRVGYNEQFF. Written as DNA, the CDR3 is TGCGCCAGCAGCAACTTTCACAGGGTTGGGTACAATGAGCAGTTCTTC.

The chain has TRBV5-1 and TRBJ1-4, with 9 bases that match TRBD1. Trimming removed 3 bases from V and 7 bases from J; junction bases left unmatched: 7. The length of the CDR3 is 15 residues. Germline-derived CDR1 and CDR2 are SGHRS and YFSETQ. DNA of the CDR3: TGCGCCAGCAGCTCGGGACAGGGTGTTGGTGAAAAACTGTTTTTT. Protein sequence: CASSSGQGVGEKLFF.

The chain recombines TRBV4-3 with TRBJ2-1; 9 positions agree with TRBD1. J gave up 8 bases and V 0 bases, and 5 bases lay outside the gene matches. The CDR3 sequence is 15 residues long. Germline CDR1 and CDR2: LGHNA and YSLEER. The CDR3: CASSQDDRGSYEQFF. For the CDR3, the DNA is TGCGCCAGCAGCCAAGACGACAGGGGGTCTTATGAGCAGTTCTTC.

This clone was counted once. The chain has TRBV4-3 and TRBJ2-3; D is perhaps TRBD1 (5 bases). Trimming took off 0 bases at V and 1 base at J, with 11 bases between the two ends. CDR1 is LGHNA and CDR2 is YSLEER in the germline V gene. The CDR3 contains 16 residues. CDR3 sequence reads: CASSQDDLGGTDTQYF. CDR3 nucleotides: TGCGCCAGCAGCCAAGATGACCTAGGGGGCACAGATACGCAGTATTTT.

The rearrangement uses TRBV15 and TRBJ1-1; D uncertain. V shed 1 base and J shed 4 bases, with 13 bases lying between them. The CDR3 has 15 amino acids. Germline assignment: CDR1 LNHNV and CDR2 YYDKDF (reference sequence). CDR3 residues: CATSRVHVGSTEAFF. CDR3 in DNA: TGTGCCACCAGCAGAGTCCATGTAGGGAGCACTGAAGCTTTCTTT. Supplemented by reference TRBV15 and TRBJ1-1, the full variable domain reads DAMVIQNPRYQVTQFGKPVTLSCSQTLNHNVMYWYQQKSSQAPKLLFHYYDKDFNNEADTPDNFQSRRPNTSFCFLDIRSPGLGDTAMYLCATSRVHVGSTEAFFGQGTRLTVV.

The rearrangement joins TRBV5-1 to TRBJ2-7, with 10 nucleotides matching TRBD2. The CDR3 extends over 17 amino acids. Per the germline V gene, CDR1 is SGHRS and CDR2 is YFSETQ. The J segment lost 2 bases and the V segment lost 2 bases, leaving 10 bases of the junction unmatched. The CDR3 sequence: CASSFQLAGTVAYEQYF. The CDR3 region has the DNA TGCGCCAGCAGCTTTCAACTAGCGGGGACCGTAGCCTACGAGCAGTACTTC.

This sequence joins TRBV5-1 and TRBJ2-7; TRBD1 might be the D (6 bases). Trimming took 0 bases from V and 2 from J, leaving 12 bases between them. Germline values: CDR1 SGHRS, CDR2 YFSETQ. The CDR3 is made up of 15 amino acids. The chain's CDR3 is CASSLGQEKTYEQYF. CDR3 nucleotide sequence: TGCGCCAGCAGCTTGGGACAGGAAAAGACCTACGAGCAGTACTTC.

The J gene is TRBJ1-2, the V gene TRBV9, with TRBD1 matching over 7 bases. CDR3 length: 16 residues. V lost 0 bases, J lost 0 bases, and 5 bases stayed unmatched. The V gene's germline CDR1 is SGDLS and CDR2 YYNGEE. The CDR3 region has the DNA TGTGCCAGCAGCGTAGAACAGGGGACTTCTAACTATGGCTACACCTTC. Its translation: CASSVEQGTSNYGYTF.

This sequence joins TRBV4-2 and TRBJ2-7; the match to TRBD2 covers 10 bases. This CDR3 spans 17 amino acids. Looked up from germline, CDR1 is LGHNA and CDR2 is YNFKEQ. V shed 0 bases and J 0 bases; nucleotides not matched to a gene: 5. CDR3 sequence reads: CASSQDRASGSSYEQYF. CDR3 nucleotides: TGTGCCAGCAGCCAAGATCGGGCTAGCGGGAGCTCCTACGAGCAGTACTTC.

The V gene is TRBV5-6, the J gene TRBJ2-1; D unclear. CDR1 and CDR2 (germline): SGHDT, YYEEEE. This CDR3 has 14 residues. V lost 7 bases and J lost 5, with 16 bases in between. The CDR3 region is CASSPGLKHNEQFF. DNA of the CDR3: TGTGCCAGCTCCCCCGGTCTGAAACACAATGAGCAGTTCTTC.

The chain links TRBV30 to TRBJ2-1, with TRBD2 matching over 7 bases. CDR1 GTSNPN and CDR2 SVGIG come from the germline V gene (reference sequence). The CDR3 is made up of 16 amino acids. Germline trimming cut 1 base from V and 10 bases from J; bases unmatched to any gene: 16. Here the CDR3 reads CAWSGYRLADRGEQFF. The DNA for the CDR3 is TGTGCCTGGAGTGGGTATAGACTAGCCGATCGTGGCGAGCAGTTCTTC.

The CDR3 spells CASRGHTGELFF. The CDR3 bases are TGTGCCAGCAGGGGACATACCGGGGAGCTGTTTTTT. The chain links TRBV6-4 to TRBJ2-2, with D possibly matching TRBD1 (6 bases). This CDR3 comprises 12 residues. Trimming cost V 6 bases and J 5 bases, with 7 bases left between them. CDR1 is MRHNA and CDR2 is SNTAGT in the germline V gene.

The chain uses TRBV19 and TRBJ2-5; TRBD2 matches at 15 bases. Germline V gene data show CDR1 as LNHDA and CDR2 as SQIVND (reference sequence). This CDR3 has 16 residues. V lost 5 bases, J lost 4 bases, and 5 bases stayed unmatched. DNA for the CDR3: TGTGCCAGTAGTTCAAGGACTAGCGGGAGGGTAGAGACCCAGTACTTC. It is translated as CASSSRTSGRVETQYF.

The genes are TRBV2 and TRBJ2-5; maybe TRBD1 (6 bases). The J call may be faulty, since TRBJ2-7 better matches the DNA end. In germline, CDR1 is SNHLY, CDR2 FYNNEI. The CDR3 sequence is 15 residues long. CDR3 loop: CASSASQGLFNEQYF. The CDR3 region has the DNA TGTGCCAGCAGTGCCAGCCAGGGGCTTTTCAACGAGCAGTACTTC.

This clone was counted only a few times. The DNA of the CDR3 is TGTGCCAGCAGCTTGGTGGCGGGAACTTCCTACGAGCAGTACTTC. It specifies CASSLVAGTSYEQYF. The chain recombines TRBV5-4 with TRBJ2-7; D is possibly TRBD2 (6 bases). Germline values: CDR1 SGHNT, CDR2 YYREEE (reference sequence). The ends were cut back, 0 bases at V and 1 base at J, with 11 bases in the middle. The CDR3 runs to 15 residues.